The 15 T cell receptor beta chains below all came from one sample that was sequenced in a study of OX40 agonist ivuxolimab in advanced cancers. The library was produced with the immunoSEQ multiplex PCR assay. TCRdb holds this immuneACCESS table with in-frame rearrangements only. Some clones are missing; in checked studies, unresolved V genes explain under half, and the rest has no known cause. The sample has roughly 42,000 clones on record, approximately 86% of them singletons. The leading ten clones occupy about an eighth of the sample. The material sequenced was CD4+ or CD8+ T cells sorted from blood, taken in a trial of the OX40 agonist ivuxolimab. The receptors shown here come from an adult with an advanced solid tumor such as melanoma, head and neck, liver or kidney cancer.

V and J are TRBV23-1 and TRBJ1-2; possibly TRBD1 for D (5 bases). TRBV23-1 is an open reading frame whose function is uncertain. V was shortened by 1 base and J by 0 bases, with 21 bases between the two germline ends. CDR3 length: 19 residues. CDR3 DNA: TGCGCCAGCAGTCAATGGGACTCGCCACAACATAGCACTAACTATGGCTACACCTTC. This gives the protein CASSQWDSPQHSTNYGYTF.

This chain links TRBV15 with TRBJ2-7; TRBD1 matches at 9 bases. This CDR3 contains 15 residues. V lost 1 base, J lost 7 bases, and 8 bases stayed unmatched. The germline V gene has CDR1 LNHNV and CDR2 YYDKDF (reference sequence). The CDR3 sequence: CATSRGRTGAIEQYF. Written as DNA, the CDR3 is TGTGCCACCAGCAGAGGAAGGACAGGGGCCATAGAGCAGTACTTC.

The V gene is TRBV5-5, the J gene TRBJ2-7, with D perhaps matching TRBD2 (6 bases). This CDR3 is built from 13 residues. The germline V gene encodes CDR1 SGHKS and CDR2 YYEKEE (reference sequence). V was shortened by 7 bases and J by 6 bases, with 17 bases between the two germline ends. CDR3 sequence reads: CASAEGTGSEQYF. DNA for the CDR3: TGTGCCAGCGCTGAGGGCACCGGGAGCGAGCAGTACTTC.

V and J are TRBV11-2 and TRBJ2-7; a possible D gene is TRBD1 (5 bases). The V and J ends lost 4 bases and 3 bases respectively, with 10 bases between them. This CDR3 has 13 amino acids. Germline loops: CDR1 SGHAT, CDR2 FQNNGV. Written as DNA, the CDR3 is TGTGCCAGCAGCTCCGGACACCTCTACGAGCAGTACTTC. Protein product: CASSSGHLYEQYF. Full variable domain (missing parts from reference TRBV11-2 and TRBJ2-7): EAGVAQSPRYKIIEKRQSVAFWCNPISGHATLYWYQQILGQGPKLLIQFQNNGVVDDSQLPKDRFSAERLKGVDSTLKIQPAKLEDSAVYLCASSSGHLYEQYFGPGTRLTVT.

V and J are TRBV19 and TRBJ2-7; D tentatively reads TRBD1 or TRBD2 (6 bases each). The germline V gene encodes CDR1 LNHDA and CDR2 SQIVND (reference sequence). The CDR3 runs to 14 residues. V was pared by 10 bases and J by 0 bases, with 16 bases between. The CDR3 sequence: CATSSGGLSYEQYF. CDR3 DNA sequence: TGTGCCACCTCTAGTGGGGGGCTCTCCTACGAGCAGTACTTC. The complete variable domain, with remaining parts taken from reference TRBV19 and TRBJ2-7, reads DGGITQSPKYLFRKEGQNVTLSCEQNLNHDAMYWYRQDPGQGLRLIYYSQIVNDFQKGDIAEGYSVSREKKESFPLTVTSAQKNPTAFYLCATSSGGLSYEQYFGPGTRLTVT.

This clone appeared a single time. This chain connects TRBV11-2 to TRBJ1-2, with D uncertain. The CDR3 runs 15 residues. From germline, CDR1 is SGHAT and CDR2 FQNNGV. Trimming shortened V by 5 bases and J by 2 bases, and 15 bases separated the two germline ends. This CDR3 reads CASSAVDHGNYGYTF. In nucleotides, the CDR3 is TGTGCCAGCAGCGCGGTCGACCACGGGAACTATGGCTACACCTTC. Variable domain in full (rest from reference TRBV11-2 and TRBJ1-2): EAGVAQSPRYKIIEKRQSVAFWCNPISGHATLYWYQQILGQGPKLLIQFQNNGVVDDSQLPKDRFSAERLKGVDSTLKIQPAKLEDSAVYLCASSAVDHGNYGYTFGSGTRLTVV.

The chain links TRBV13 to TRBJ2-3, with unresolved D. Germline V gene lookup returns CDR1 PRHDT and CDR2 FYEKMQ (reference sequence). The CDR3 length is 14 residues. The V end lost 7 bases, the J end lost 0 bases, and 11 bases lay between the germline ends. This chain's CDR3 is CASTGFPSTDTQYF. CDR3 DNA: TGTGCCAGCACTGGGTTCCCAAGCACAGATACGCAGTATTTT.

The chain is built from TRBV6-5 and TRBJ1-2; perhaps TRBD1 as D (6 bases). V gave up 8 bases and J gave up 4 bases, with 11 bases separating them. The CDR3 is 12 residues long. Per the germline V gene, CDR1 is MNHEY and CDR2 is SVGAGI. The CDR3 DNA is TGTGCCAGCGGATTGACAGGCTATGGCTACACCTTC. It encodes CASGLTGYGYTF.

V is TRBV9 and J is TRBJ2-7; maybe TRBD2 (6 bases). This CDR3 contains 15 residues. Per the germline V gene, CDR1 is SGDLS and CDR2 is YYNGEE. With 1 base removed from V and 2 bases from J, the gap between germline ends came to 13 bases. CDR3 in amino acids: CASSVQGGPAYEQYF. CDR3 sequence (DNA): TGTGCCAGCAGCGTACAGGGAGGTCCTGCCTACGAGCAGTACTTC.

A single count supports this clone. The CDR3, as DNA: TGTGCCAGCAGCTGGGTAACAGGGAGGGCTGAAGCTTTCTTT. Its protein is CASSWVTGRAEAFF. The V call is TRBV7-2, the J call TRBJ1-1, with a tentative D call TRBD1 (6 bases). The CDR3 is made up of 14 amino acids. V lost 4 bases and J 6 bases, leaving 15 bases between the germline ends. CDR1 is SGHTA, CDR2 FQGNSA, per germline. The variable domain in full, with the rest retrieved from reference TRBV7-2 and TRBJ1-1, is GAGVSQSPSNKVTEKGKDVELRCDPISGHTALYWYRQSLGQGLEFLIYFQGNSAPDKSGLPSDRFSAERTGGSVSTLTIQRTQQEDSAVYLCASSWVTGRAEAFFGQGTRLTVV.

CDR3 protein: CASSPPGFNTIYF. The CDR3 DNA follows: TGTGCCAGCAGCCCCCCGGGCTTTAACACCATATATTTT. The gene calls are TRBV2 and TRBJ1-3; D unclear. Germline CDR1 is SNHLY and CDR2 is FYNNEI. V was cut by 6 bases and J by 7 bases, with 13 bases left in between. CDR3 length: 13 amino acids.

The chain employs TRBV2 and TRBJ1-1; 11 bases map to TRBD1. Trimming at V came to 2 bases and at J to 5 bases, leaving 4 bases not matched to a gene. CDR3 length: 15 residues. Germline lookup yields CDR1 SNHLY and CDR2 FYNNEI. The CDR3 nucleotides are TGTGCCAGCAGTGAATTGGGACAGGGGGAAACTGAAGCTTTCTTT. Its protein is CASSELGQGETEAFF.

This sequence joins TRBV7-6 and TRBJ2-1; D remains ambiguous. CDR3 size: 15 residues. The V end lost 4 bases, the J end lost 2 bases, and 12 bases lay between the germline ends. CDR1 is SGHVS, CDR2 FNYEAQ, per germline. Here the CDR3 reads CASSSLPRAYNEQFF. CDR3 bases: TGTGCCAGCAGCTCCCTACCTCGGGCCTACAATGAGCAGTTCTTC.

This clone was seen a few times. J is TRBJ1-4 and V is TRBV2; no firm D call. The CDR3 contains 18 residues. The V gene lost 3 bases and the J gene lost 8 bases, with 25 bases spanning the gap. The germline V gene has CDR1 SNHLY and CDR2 FYNNEI. In DNA, the CDR3 is TGTGCCAGCAGTGACCCCCCAGAGGTCGAGAGCATCGTAGAAAAACTGTTTTTT. The encoded protein is CASSDPPEVESIVEKLFF.

V gene TRBV10-3 combines with J gene TRBJ1-2; tentatively, D is TRBD1 (5 bases). CDR1 is ENHRY, CDR2 SYGVKD, per germline. Deletions cut 10 bases from V and 10 bases from J, with 22 bases between. This CDR3 has 13 residues. Here the CDR3 DNA reads TGTGCCACTCCCGGTCGGGGGGAAAGGGCCTACACCTTC. Amino acid sequence: CATPGRGERAYTF.